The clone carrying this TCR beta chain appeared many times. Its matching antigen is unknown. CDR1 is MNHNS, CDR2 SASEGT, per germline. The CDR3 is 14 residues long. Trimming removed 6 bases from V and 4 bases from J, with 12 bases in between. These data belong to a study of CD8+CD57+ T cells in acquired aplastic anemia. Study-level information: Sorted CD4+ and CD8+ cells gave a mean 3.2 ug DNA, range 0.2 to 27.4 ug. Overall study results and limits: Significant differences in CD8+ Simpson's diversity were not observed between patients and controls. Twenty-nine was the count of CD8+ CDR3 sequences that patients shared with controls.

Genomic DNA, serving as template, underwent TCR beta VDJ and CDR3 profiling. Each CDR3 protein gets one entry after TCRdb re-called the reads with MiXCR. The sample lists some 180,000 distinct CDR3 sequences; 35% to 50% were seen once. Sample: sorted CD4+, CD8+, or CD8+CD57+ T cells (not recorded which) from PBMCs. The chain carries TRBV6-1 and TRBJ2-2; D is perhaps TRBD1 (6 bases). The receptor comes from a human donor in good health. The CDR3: CASSPGTLTGELFF. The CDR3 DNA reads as TGTGCCAGCAGCCCCGGGACACTCACCGGGGAGCTGTTTTTT.